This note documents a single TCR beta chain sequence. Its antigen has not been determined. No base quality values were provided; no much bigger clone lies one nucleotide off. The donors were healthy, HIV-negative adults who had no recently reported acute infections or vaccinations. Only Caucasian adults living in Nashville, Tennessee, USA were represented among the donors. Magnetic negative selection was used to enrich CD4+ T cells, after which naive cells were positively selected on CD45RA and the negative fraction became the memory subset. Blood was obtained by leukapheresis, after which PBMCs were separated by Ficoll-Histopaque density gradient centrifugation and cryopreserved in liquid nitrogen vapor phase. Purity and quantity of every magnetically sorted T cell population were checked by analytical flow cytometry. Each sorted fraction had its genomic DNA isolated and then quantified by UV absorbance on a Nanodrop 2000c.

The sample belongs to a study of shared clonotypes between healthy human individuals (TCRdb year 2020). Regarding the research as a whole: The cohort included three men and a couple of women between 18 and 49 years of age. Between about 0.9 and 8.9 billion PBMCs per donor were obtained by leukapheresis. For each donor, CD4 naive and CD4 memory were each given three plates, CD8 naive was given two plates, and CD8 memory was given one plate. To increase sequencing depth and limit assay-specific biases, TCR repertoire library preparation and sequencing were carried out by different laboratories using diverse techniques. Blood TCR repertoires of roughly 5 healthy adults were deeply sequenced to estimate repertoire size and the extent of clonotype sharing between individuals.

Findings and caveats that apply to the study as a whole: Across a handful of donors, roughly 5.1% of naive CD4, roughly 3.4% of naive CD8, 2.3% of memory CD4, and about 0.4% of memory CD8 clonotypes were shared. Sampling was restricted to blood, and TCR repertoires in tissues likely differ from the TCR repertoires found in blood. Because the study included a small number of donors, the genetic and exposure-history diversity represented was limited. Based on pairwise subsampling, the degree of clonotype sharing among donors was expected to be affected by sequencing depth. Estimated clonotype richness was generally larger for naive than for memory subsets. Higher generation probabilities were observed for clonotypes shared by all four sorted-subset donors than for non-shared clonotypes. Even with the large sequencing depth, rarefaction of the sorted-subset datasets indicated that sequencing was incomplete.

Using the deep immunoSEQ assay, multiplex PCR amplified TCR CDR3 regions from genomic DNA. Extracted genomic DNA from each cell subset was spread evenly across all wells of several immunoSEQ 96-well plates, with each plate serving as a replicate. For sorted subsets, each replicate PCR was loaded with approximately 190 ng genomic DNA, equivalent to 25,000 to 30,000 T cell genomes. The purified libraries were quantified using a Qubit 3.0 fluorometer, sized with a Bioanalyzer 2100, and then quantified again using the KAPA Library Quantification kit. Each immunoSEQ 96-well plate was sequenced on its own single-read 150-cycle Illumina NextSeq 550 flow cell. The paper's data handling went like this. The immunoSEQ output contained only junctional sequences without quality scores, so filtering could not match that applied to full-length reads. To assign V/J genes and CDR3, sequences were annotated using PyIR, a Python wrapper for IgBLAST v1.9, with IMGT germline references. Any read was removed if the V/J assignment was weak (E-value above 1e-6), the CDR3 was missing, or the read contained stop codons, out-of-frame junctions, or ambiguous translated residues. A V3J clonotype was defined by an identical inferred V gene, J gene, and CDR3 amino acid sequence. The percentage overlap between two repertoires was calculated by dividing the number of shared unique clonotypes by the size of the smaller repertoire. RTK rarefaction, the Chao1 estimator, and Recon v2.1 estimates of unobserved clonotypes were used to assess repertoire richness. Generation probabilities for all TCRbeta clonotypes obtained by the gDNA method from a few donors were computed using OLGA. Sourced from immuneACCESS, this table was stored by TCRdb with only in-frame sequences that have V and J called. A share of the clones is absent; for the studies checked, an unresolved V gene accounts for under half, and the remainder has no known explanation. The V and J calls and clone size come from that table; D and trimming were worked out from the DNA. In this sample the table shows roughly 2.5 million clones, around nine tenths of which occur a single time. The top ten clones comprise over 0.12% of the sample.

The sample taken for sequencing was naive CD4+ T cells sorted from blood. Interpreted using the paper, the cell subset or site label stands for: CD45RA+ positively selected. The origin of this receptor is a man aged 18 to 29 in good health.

The sequenced DNA is TGTGCCAGTAGTATAGAGTTCCAGGAGAGGGCTTTCTTT. This gives the protein CASSIEFQERAFF. This chain joins TRBV19 to TRBJ1-1; the D gene is not confidently resolved. The CDR3 goes from the cysteine to the phenylalanine over 13 residues. Only the CDR3 portion is preserved as DNA: 39 bases, with reading frame beginning at the first base. Reading the germline V gene (reference sequence) gives CDR1 LNHDA and CDR2 SQIVND. The junction carries 13 bases between V and J, which are trimmed by 0 bases and 11 bases respectively. Reference TRBV19 and TRBJ1-1 proteins supply the regions before and after the CDR3; the full variable domain is: DGGITQSPKYLFRKEGQNVTLSCEQNLNHDAMYWYRQDPGQGLRLIYYSQIVNDFQKGDIAEGYSVSREKKESFPLTVTSAQKNPTAFYLCASSIEFQERAFFGQGTRLTVV.